This T cell receptor beta chain was observed in a study of blood T cell repertoires in COVID-19. In the study overall: Sample material is recorded as cDNA or gDNA derived from T cells, B-cell-depleted T cells, or PBMCs.

Germline CDR1 and CDR2: LGHDT and YNNKEL (reference sequence). The CDR3 spans 15 residues. The ends lost 4 bases at V and 3 bases at J; junction bases unmatched: 4. Generated by immunoSEQ multiplex PCR, the TCRdb table keeps only in-frame clones and is missing some. The table has some 130,000 clones, 86% seen once. Participants had their cohort set by participant-reported clinical history. Resolution of symptoms, clearance, or two negative PCRs was present in recovered Cohort 3 donors. The rearrangement uses TRBV3-1 (or the pseudogene TRBV3-2) and TRBJ1-4, with 8 bases that match TRBD1. The sequencing sample was made of PBMCs or T cells enriched from blood (not recorded which). The TCR comes from a woman in her 50s who had recovered from COVID-19. CDR3 sequence (DNA): TGTGCCAGCAGCCCCACAGGGGGGGCTAATGAAAAACTGTTTTTT. Translation gives CASSPTGGANEKLFF.